This TCR beta chain derives from a study of T cell repertoires in ileal Crohn's disease. Worth noting for this clone: Its antigen is as yet unknown.

There are 15 residues in the CDR3. Germline-derived CDR1 and CDR2 are MNHEY and SVGAGI. V was cut by 1 base and J by 3 bases, with 9 bases left in between. The study, taken as a whole, reports: Compared with non-smokers, active smokers at surgery showed more clonal expansions. Sorted CD8 T cells held more high-frequency clones than CD4.

TCRB immunosequencing input was roughly 500 nanograms of biopsy DNA per sample. The table came from immunoSEQ multiplex PCR; TCRdb's copy has only in-frame clones and leaves some out. The table lists thousands of clones, approximately 80% of them singletons. The material sequenced was ileal tissue. The chain is built from TRBV6-5 and TRBJ2-2, with unresolved D. This sequence was found in an adult with Crohn's disease. The CDR3 coding sequence is TGTGCCAGCAGTTACTTTGCCTTAGACACCGGGGAGCTGTTTTTT. This gives the protein CASSYFALDTGELFF.